Reported below is one TCR beta chain. Its specificity is unknown. The germline CDR1 and CDR2 sequences are SGHTA and FQGNSA. The CDR3 spans 14 residues. The germline V and J ends were trimmed by 4 bases and 1 base, with 7 bases remaining between them. This PCR relied on a set of 60 Vbeta primers and 13 Jbeta primers. Sequencing was performed with immunoSEQ multiplex PCR; in TCRdb, only in-frame clones are kept and a portion is missing. Of 150,000 to 200,000 clones in the sample, 68% are singletons; the top ten hold roughly 1.4%. The data originate from a study of cytomegalovirus exposure and HLA in healthy donors. Points from the study as a whole: Data from an earlier analysis indicated that most TCR beta V segments were productive either about 87% or about 30% of the time. Roughly uniform sequencing depth across donors was assumed, possibly incorrectly. Other equally common chains were less clonally expanded than HLA-associated TCR beta chains, a later analysis showed. The classifier, whose performance was assessed in both the original and validation cohorts, reportedly diagnosed cytomegalovirus status with high specificity and sensitivity.

The chain links TRBV7-2 to TRBJ1-4; D not resolved. The sample taken for sequencing was PBMCs. The sequence came from a man aged 50 to 59 in good health and CMV-seronegative. This chain's CDR3 is CASSSGLTNEKLFF. CDR3 DNA: TGTGCCAGCAGCTCCGGGTTAACTAATGAAAAACTGTTTTTT.